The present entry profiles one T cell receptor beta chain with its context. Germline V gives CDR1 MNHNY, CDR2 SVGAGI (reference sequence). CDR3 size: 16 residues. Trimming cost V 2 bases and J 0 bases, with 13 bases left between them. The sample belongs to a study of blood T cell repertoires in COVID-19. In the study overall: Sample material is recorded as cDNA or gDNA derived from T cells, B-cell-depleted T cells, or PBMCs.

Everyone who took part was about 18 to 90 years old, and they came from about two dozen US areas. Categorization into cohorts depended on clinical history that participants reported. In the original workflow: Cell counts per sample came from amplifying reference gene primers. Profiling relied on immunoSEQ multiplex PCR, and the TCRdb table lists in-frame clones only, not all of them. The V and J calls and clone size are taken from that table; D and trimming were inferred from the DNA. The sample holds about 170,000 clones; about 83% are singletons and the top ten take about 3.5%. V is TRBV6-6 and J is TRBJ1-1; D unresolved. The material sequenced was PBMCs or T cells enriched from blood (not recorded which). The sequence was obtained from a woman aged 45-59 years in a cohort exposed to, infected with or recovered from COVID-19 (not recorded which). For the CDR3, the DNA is TGTGCCAGCAGTTACAGGGAGGGCCAGATGAACACTGAAGCTTTCTTT. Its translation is CASSYREGQMNTEAFF.